These 5 T cell receptor beta chains share one sample of origin, sequenced in a study of neurological immune-mediated disorders. One entry per CDR3 protein, called by TCRdb with MiXCR from the 5' RACE reads. The sample shows approximately 80,000 distinct CDR3 sequences, around 4.5% of them seen only once. The time point: longitudinal time-point 3. Sequenced sample: PBMCs. The origin of the receptors is a woman aged 55-70 years with multiple sclerosis.

This clonotype was picked up many times. The CDR3 DNA is TGTGCCACCAGTGATTTTGGGGCAGGAAAATACGAAGAGCAGTACTTC. As protein: CATSDFGAGKYEEQYF. The chain combines TRBV24-1 with TRBJ2-7, with D perhaps TRBD1 (5 bases). Trimming took 1 base from V and 7 from J, leaving 19 bases between them. The CDR3 is made up of 16 amino acids. The germline V gene has CDR1 KGHDR and CDR2 SFDVKD.

This clonotype appeared many times. The chain is built from TRBV20-1 and TRBJ1-1, with 7 bases that match TRBD1. The germline V gene encodes CDR1 DFQATT and CDR2 SNEGSKA (reference sequence). The V and J ends lost 6 bases and 4 bases, in that order; junction bases with no gene match: 8. The CDR3 covers 13 residues. The CDR3 loop reads CSAYRGGGTEAFF. CDR3 nucleotides: TGCAGTGCATACAGGGGAGGTGGCACTGAAGCTTTCTTT.

This clonotype was seen many times. This chain connects TRBV3-1 to TRBJ2-5, with 11 bases that match TRBD2. CDR1 and CDR2 from the germline V gene are LGHDT and YNNKEL (reference sequence). V lost 6 bases and J lost 2; bases outside the gene matches: 8. CDR3 size: 16 residues. The CDR3 DNA reads as TGTGCCAGCAGTTTAGCGGGGGGGAAAGGACAAGAGACCCAGTACTTC. As protein: CASSLAGGKGQETQYF.

This clonotype was seen many times. The chain uses TRBV20-1 and TRBJ2-2; 9 nucleotides line up with TRBD2. V dropped 5 bases and J dropped 2; count of bases not matched to a gene: 3. The germline CDR1 and CDR2 sequences are DFQATT and SNEGSKA (reference sequence). The CDR3 totals 14 residues. Here the CDR3 reads CSAPGLANTGELFF. CDR3 nucleotide sequence: TGCAGTGCTCCGGGACTAGCTAACACCGGGGAGCTGTTTTTT.

This clonotype came up many times. CDR3 coding DNA: TGTGCCAGCAGTCCACGGCAGTTACGCTATGGCTACACCTTC. Amino acid sequence: CASSPRQLRYGYTF. This rearrangement joins TRBV27 to TRBJ1-2; D gene ambiguous. Per germline, CDR1 MNHEY and CDR2 SMNVEV (reference sequence). The CDR3 runs to 14 residues. Trimming removed 5 bases at V and 4 bases at J, with 14 bases between.